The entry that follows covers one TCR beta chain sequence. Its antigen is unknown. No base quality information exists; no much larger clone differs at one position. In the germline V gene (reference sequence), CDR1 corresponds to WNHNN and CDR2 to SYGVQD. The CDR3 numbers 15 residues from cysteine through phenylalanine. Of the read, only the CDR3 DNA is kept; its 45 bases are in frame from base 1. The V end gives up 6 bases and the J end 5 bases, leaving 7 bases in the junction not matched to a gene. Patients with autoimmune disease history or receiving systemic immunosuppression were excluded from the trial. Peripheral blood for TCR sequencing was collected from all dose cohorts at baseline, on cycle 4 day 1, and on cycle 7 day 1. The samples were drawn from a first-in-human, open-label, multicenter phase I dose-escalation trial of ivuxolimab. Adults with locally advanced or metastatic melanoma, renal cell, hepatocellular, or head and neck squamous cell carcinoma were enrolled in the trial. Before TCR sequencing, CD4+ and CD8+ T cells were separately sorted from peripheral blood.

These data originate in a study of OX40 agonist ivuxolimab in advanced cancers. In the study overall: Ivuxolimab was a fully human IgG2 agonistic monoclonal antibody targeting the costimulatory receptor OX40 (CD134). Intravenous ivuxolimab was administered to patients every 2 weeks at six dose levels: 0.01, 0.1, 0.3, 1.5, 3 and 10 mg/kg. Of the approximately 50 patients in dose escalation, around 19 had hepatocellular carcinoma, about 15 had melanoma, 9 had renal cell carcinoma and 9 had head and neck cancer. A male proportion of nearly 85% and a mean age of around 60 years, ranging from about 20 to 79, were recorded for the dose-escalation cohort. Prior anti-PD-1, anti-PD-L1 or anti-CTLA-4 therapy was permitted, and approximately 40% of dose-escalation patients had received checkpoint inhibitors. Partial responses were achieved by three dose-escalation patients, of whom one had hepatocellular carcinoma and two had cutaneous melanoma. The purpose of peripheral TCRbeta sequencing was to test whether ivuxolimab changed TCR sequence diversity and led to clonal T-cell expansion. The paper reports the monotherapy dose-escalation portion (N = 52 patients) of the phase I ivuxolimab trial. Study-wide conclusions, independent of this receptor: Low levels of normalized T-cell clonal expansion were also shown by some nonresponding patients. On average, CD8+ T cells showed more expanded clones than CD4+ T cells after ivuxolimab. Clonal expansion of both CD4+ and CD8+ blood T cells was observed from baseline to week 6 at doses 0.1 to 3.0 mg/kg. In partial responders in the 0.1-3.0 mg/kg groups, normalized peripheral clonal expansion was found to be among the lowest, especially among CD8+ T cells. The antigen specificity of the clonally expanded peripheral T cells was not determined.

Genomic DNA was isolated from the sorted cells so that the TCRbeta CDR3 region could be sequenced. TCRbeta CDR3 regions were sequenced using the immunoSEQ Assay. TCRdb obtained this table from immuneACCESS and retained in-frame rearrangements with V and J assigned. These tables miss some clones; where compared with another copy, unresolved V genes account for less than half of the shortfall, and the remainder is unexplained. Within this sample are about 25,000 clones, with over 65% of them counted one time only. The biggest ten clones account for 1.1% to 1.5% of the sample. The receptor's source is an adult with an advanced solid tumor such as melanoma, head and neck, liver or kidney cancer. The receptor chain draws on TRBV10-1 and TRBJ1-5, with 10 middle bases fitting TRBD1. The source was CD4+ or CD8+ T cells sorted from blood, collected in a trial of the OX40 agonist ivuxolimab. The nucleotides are TGCGCCAGCAGCCGGCACGGGACAGGGGATCAGCCCCAGCATTTT. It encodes CASSRHGTGDQPQHF.